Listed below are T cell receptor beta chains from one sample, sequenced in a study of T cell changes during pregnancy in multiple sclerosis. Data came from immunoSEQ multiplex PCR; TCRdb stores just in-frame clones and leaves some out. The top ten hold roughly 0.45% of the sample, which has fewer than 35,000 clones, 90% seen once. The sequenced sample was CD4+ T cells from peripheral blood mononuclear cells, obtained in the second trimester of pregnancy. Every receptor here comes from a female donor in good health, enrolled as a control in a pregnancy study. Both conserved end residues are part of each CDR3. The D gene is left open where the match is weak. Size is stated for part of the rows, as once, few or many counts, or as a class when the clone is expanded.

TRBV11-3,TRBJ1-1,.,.,TGTGCCAGCAGCTTAGACCTGACAGGCGGCTTAGAAGCTTTCTTT,CASSLDLTGGLEAFF
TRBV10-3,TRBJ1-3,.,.,TGTGCCATCAGTGGGTCTCCCCATGGAAACACCATATATTTT,CAISGSPHGNTIYF
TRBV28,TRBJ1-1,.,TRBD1,TGTGCCAGCAGTCCACTGACAGGGATTATGAACACTGAAGCTTTCTTT,CASSPLTGIMNTEAFF
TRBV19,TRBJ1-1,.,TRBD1,TGTGCCAGTAACGGAGGGACAGGGCTTGAGTGGAGAGCTGAAGCTTTCTTT,CASNGGTGLEWRAEAFF
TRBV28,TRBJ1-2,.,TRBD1,TGTGCCAGCAGCCTCCTAACAGGGGTATTTCATGGCTACACCTTC,CASSLLTGVFHGYTF
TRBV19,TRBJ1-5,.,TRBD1,TGTGCCAGTAGTATAGACAGGGGGCTGGGTCAGCCCCAGCATTTT,CASSIDRGLGQPQHF
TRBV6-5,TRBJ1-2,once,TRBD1,TGTGCCAGCAGTCCTCAAAGGGGGCTTGGCTACACCTTC,CASSPQRGLGYTF
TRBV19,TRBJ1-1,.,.,TGTGCCAGTACCACTTCTCGGGGGATTGGGTACACTGAAGCTTTCTTT,CASTTSRGIGYTEAFF
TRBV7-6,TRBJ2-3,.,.,TGTGCCAGCAGCTTAGGTCGTTATTCGCGGGTTAGCACAGATACGCAGTATTTT,CASSLGRYSRVSTDTQYF
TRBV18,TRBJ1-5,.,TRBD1,TGTGCCAGCTCACAGGGGGCCGTTGGGCATCAGCCCCAGCATTTT,CASSQGAVGHQPQHF
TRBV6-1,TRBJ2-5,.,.,TGTGCCAGCAGTGAAGCAAGGGGGGAGACCCAGTACTTC,CASSEARGETQYF
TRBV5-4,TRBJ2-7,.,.,TGTGCCAGCAGCTTAGGCGGAGGGGCAGCCGCGCCCGAGCAGTACTTC,CASSLGGGAAAPEQYF
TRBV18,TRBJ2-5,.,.,TGTGCCAGCTCGGCTAGCCAAGAGACCCAGTACTTC,CASSASQETQYF
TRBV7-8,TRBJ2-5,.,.,TGTGCCAGCAGCTTCCGGGGTTCGGGGGAGACCCAGTACTTC,CASSFRGSGETQYF
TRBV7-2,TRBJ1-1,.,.,TGTGCCAGCAGCTTAGTTTGGGGGGTGAACACTGAAGCTTTCTTT,CASSLVWGVNTEAFF
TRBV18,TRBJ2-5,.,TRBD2,TGTGCCAGCTCACCAATGACTAGCGAGACCCAGTACTTC,CASSPMTSETQYF
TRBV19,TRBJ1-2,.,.,TGTGCCAGTAGCCCGACGGTAGGACTTAACTATGGCTACACCTTC,CASSPTVGLNYGYTF
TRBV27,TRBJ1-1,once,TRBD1,TGTGCCAGCAGTCCGGACAGGGGAACTGAAGCTTTCTTT,CASSPDRGTEAFF
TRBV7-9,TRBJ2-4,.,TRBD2,TGTGCCAGCAGCCTAAGGACTAGCGGGACAGGTCGGGACATTCAGTACTTC,CASSLRTSGTGRDIQYF
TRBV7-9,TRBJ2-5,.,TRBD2,TGTGCCAGCAGTCCCGCTGGACTAGCGGGGGACCAAGAGACCCAGTACTTC,CASSPAGLAGDQETQYF
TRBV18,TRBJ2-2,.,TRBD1,TGTGCCAGCTCACCGACCGCGGGACAGGGGGCGATCGGGGAGCTGTTTTTT,CASSPTAGQGAIGELFF
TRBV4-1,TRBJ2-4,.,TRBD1,TGCGCCAGCAGCCAAGACTGGGGACAGCCTGTTCTCGCCAAAAACATTCAGTACTTC,CASSQDWGQPVLAKNIQYF
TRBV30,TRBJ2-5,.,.,TGTGCCTGGAGTGTCCCCACACCAGGGAACCAAGAGACCCAGTACTTC,CAWSVPTPGNQETQYF
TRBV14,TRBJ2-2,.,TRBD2,TGTGCCAGCAGCCAGGGCGGGGCGCGGGAGGCCCTCACCGGGGAGCTGTTTTTT,CASSQGGAREALTGELFF
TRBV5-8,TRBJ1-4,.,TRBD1,TGTGCCAGCAGCTTAGGACAGGGGGCGTCTGAAAAACTGTTTTTT,CASSLGQGASEKLFF
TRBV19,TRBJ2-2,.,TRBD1,TGTGCCAGTAGGGACAGGGGGCCCACCGGGGAGCTGTTTTTT,CASRDRGPTGELFF
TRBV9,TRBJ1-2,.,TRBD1,TGTGCCAGCAGCGCAGTACAGGGGGAGGTCTATGGCTACACCTTC,CASSAVQGEVYGYTF
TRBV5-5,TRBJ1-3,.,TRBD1,TGTGCCAGCAGTTGGCAGGGGGTTGCTGGAAACACCATATATTTT,CASSWQGVAGNTIYF
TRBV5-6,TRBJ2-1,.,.,TGTGCCAGCAGCTTGCTAGGGGCGGGAAATGAGCAGTTCTTC,CASSLLGAGNEQFF
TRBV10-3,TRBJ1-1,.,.,TGTGCCATCAGTGGGGGGGGCCTTAACACTGAAGCTTTCTTT,CAISGGGLNTEAFF
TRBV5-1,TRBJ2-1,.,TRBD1,TGCGCCAGCAGCTTGGCCGGGACAGGGTTTTATGAGCAGTTCTTC,CASSLAGTGFYEQFF
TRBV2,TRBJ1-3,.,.,TGTGCCAGCAAACGCGGCAGGGTCACTGGAAACACCATATATTTT,CASKRGRVTGNTIYF
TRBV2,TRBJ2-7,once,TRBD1,TGTGCCAGCAGGGACAGGGGAGGGTCCTACGAGCAGTACTTC,CASRDRGGSYEQYF
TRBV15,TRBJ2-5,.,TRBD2,TGTGCCACCAGCAGCGGACTAGCGGGAGGGGAGACCCAGTACTTC,CATSSGLAGGETQYF
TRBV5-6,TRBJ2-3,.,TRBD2,TGTGCCAGCAGCGTGGGACTAGCGGGCCCAGATACGCAGTATTTT,CASSVGLAGPDTQYF
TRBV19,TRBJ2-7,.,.,TGTGCCAGTAGCAGACTCTCGAGGGAGAGCGAGCAGTACTTC,CASSRLSRESEQYF
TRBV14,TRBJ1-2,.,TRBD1,TGTGCCAGCAGCCAAGCTCCAGGGGGCTATGGCTACACCTTC,CASSQAPGGYGYTF
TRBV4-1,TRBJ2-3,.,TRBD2,TGCGCCAGCAGCCAAGATATAACTAGCGGGGGTGCAAATACGCAGTATTTT,CASSQDITSGGANTQYF
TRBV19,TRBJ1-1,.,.,TGTGCCAGTAGTATCTATGAGAACACTGAAGCTTTCTTT,CASSIYENTEAFF
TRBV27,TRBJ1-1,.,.,TGTGCCAGCAGTCCTAACTGGCAGGGGAACACTGAAGCTTTCTTT,CASSPNWQGNTEAFF
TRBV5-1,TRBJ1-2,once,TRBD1,TGCGCCAGCAGCTTGGGGACAGGGGTAGAATATGGCTACACCTTC,CASSLGTGVEYGYTF
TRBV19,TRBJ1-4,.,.,TGTGCCAGTAGTAGAGGGATCGGTGAAAAACTGTTTTTT,CASSRGIGEKLFF
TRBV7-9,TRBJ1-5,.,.,TGTGCCAGCAGCTTAGACACGCTCGACAATCAGCCCCAGCATTTT,CASSLDTLDNQPQHF
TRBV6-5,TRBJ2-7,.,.,TGTGCCAGCAGTTTGACGGACATGTCCTACGAGCAGTACTTC,CASSLTDMSYEQYF